One sample yielded the 30 T cell receptor beta chains listed below, sequenced in a study of shared clonotypes between healthy human individuals. Naive CD8 cells, CD45RO-negative and positively selected for CCR7, excluded terminally differentiated effector memory CD45RA+ cells. Profiling relied on immunoSEQ multiplex PCR, and the TCRdb table lists in-frame clones only, not all of them. This table holds about 2.1 million clones, approximately 92% found once. The sample consisted of naive CD8+ T cells from PBMCs. Every receptor here comes from a man aged 18 to 35 in good health. Some clones in this sample may be carry-over from other donors' samples.

The chain carries TRBV7-9 and TRBJ2-7, with D uncertain. The V end was cut by 0 bases, the J end by 5 bases, with 5 bases between. The CDR3 consists of 12 residues. Per germline, CDR1 SEHNR and CDR2 FQNEAQ (reference sequence). CDR3 DNA sequence: TGTGCCAGCAGCTTAGCGGCACACGAGCAGTACTTC. It encodes CASSLAAHEQYF.

V is TRBV25-1 and J is TRBJ2-1; a possible D gene is TRBD2 (6 bases). There are 15 residues in the CDR3. Between the trimmed V and J ends, which lost 6 bases and 1 base, there was a span of 13 bases. In germline, CDR1 is MGHDK, CDR2 SYGVNS. CDR3 DNA: TGTGCCAGCAGCGTCGGGACTGCGTCCTACAATGAGCAGTTCTTC. It is translated as CASSVGTASYNEQFF.

This clone was counted a single time. The chain carries TRBV15 and TRBJ2-7; 7 bases are a match to TRBD1. CDR3 length: 13 residues. Unmatched junction bases numbered 4, after V lost 2 bases and J lost 6 bases. Germline V lookup: CDR1 LNHNV, CDR2 YYDKDF (reference sequence). Written as DNA, the CDR3 is TGTGCCACCAGCAGACATACAGGGGCCGAGCAGTACTTC. Its translation: CATSRHTGAEQYF.

The J gene is TRBJ2-5, the V gene TRBV6-5, with D possibly being TRBD1 (5 bases). The DNA end lines up better with TRBJ2-7; the J call may be wrong. Germline V lookup: CDR1 MNHEY, CDR2 SVGAGI. The CDR3 is 13 amino acids. The CDR3 nucleotides read TGTGCCAGCAGTCTCAGGGTAGGTCACGAGCAGTACTTC. This translates into CASSLRVGHEQYF.

This clone was detected once. The V gene is TRBV12-5, the J gene TRBJ2-1; maybe TRBD1 (5 bases). With 5 bases removed from V and 10 bases from J, the gap between germline ends came to 9 bases. The CDR3 covers 11 residues. Germline V gene lookup returns CDR1 LGHNT and CDR2 FRNRAP. DNA for the CDR3: TGTGCTAGTGGTACTAAGGGGGAGCAGTTCTTC. Protein sequence: CASGTKGEQFF.

V is TRBV9 and J is TRBJ2-7; D perhaps matches TRBD1 (5 bases). Germline V lookup: CDR1 SGDLS, CDR2 YYNGEE. Trimming cost V 0 bases and J 5 bases, with 12 bases left between them. This CDR3 has 14 residues. The CDR3 region is CASSVGAGSHEQYF. CDR3 nucleotide sequence: TGTGCCAGCAGCGTAGGGGCAGGGTCCCACGAGCAGTACTTC. Full variable domain (rest looked up from reference TRBV9 and TRBJ2-7): DSGVTQTPKHLITATGQRVTLRCSPRSGDLSVYWYQQSLDQGLQFLIQYYNGEERAKGNILERFSAQQFPDLHSELNLSSLELGDSALYFCASSVGAGSHEQYFGPGTRLTVT.

The CDR3 nucleotides are TGTGCCAGCAGCTTGTTCAGGGGGGAGACCCAGTACTTC. This gives the protein CASSLFRGETQYF. The gene calls are TRBV5-6 and TRBJ2-5; 7 positions match TRBD1. The CDR3 has 13 residues. With 1 base clipped from V and 5 bases from J, the junction kept 2 bases outside the gene matches. Per the germline V gene, CDR1 is SGHDT and CDR2 is YYEEEE.

The chain is built from TRBV27 and TRBJ1-2; maybe TRBD1 (6 bases). This CDR3 region has 12 residues. V dropped 9 bases and J dropped 8 bases, with 16 bases sitting between them. Germline V gene lookup returns CDR1 MNHEY and CDR2 SMNVEV (reference sequence). This chain's CDR3 is CASSQGSGGYTF. In nucleotides, the CDR3 is TGTGCCAGTAGCCAGGGGTCGGGCGGCTACACCTTC.

The rearrangement links TRBV4-1 to TRBJ1-2; 7 positions match TRBD1. The V gene end was trimmed by 2 bases and the J gene end by 6 bases; junction bases not matched to a gene: 9. Germline CDR1 MGHRA, CDR2 YSYEKL. The CDR3 has 15 residues. In nucleotides, the CDR3 is TGCGCCAGCAGCCAAACCGACAGGGATATGAATGGCTACACCTTC. This sequence encodes CASSQTDRDMNGYTF.

The V and J genes are TRBV19 and TRBJ1-1; D might be TRBD1 (6 bases). Germline V gene sequence: CDR1 LNHDA, CDR2 SQIVND (reference sequence). This CDR3 is 15 amino acids long. The V gene lost 4 bases and the J gene lost 0 bases, with 12 bases spanning the gap. The CDR3: CASSTAGVVNTEAFF. The DNA of the CDR3 is TGTGCCAGTAGTACTGCAGGGGTTGTGAACACTGAAGCTTTCTTT.

The chain has TRBV20-1 and TRBJ1-2, with 10 bases fitting TRBD1. The CDR3 consists of 11 residues. V dropped 6 bases and J dropped 6; count of bases not matched to a gene: 1. Germline V gives CDR1 DFQATT, CDR2 SNEGSKA (reference sequence). This CDR3 is CSAGQGDGYTF. As DNA, the CDR3 is TGCAGTGCCGGACAGGGGGATGGCTACACCTTC.

In nucleotides, the CDR3 is TGTGCCAGCAGCCCCCCCGCGATAAGACAAGAGACCCAGTACTTC. It encodes CASSPPAIRQETQYF. The chain links TRBV11-2 to TRBJ2-5, with unresolved D. CDR1 and CDR2 (germline): SGHAT, FQNNGV. Between the trimmed V and J ends, which lost 5 bases and 2 bases, there was a span of 15 bases. The length of the CDR3 is 15 residues.

The CDR3 DNA reads TGCGCCAGCAGCTTGGGGGAGGTCCCGGGAGAGCAGTACTTC. This encodes CASSLGEVPGEQYF. V is TRBV5-1 and J is TRBJ2-7; possible D gene TRBD2, 6 bases. The V and J ends lost 0 bases and 7 bases respectively, with 14 bases between them. The CDR3 has 14 amino acids. Germline V gene data show CDR1 as SGHRS and CDR2 as YFSETQ.

V usage is TRBV27 and J usage is TRBJ2-1, with 8 nucleotides matching TRBD2. In germline, CDR1 is MNHEY, CDR2 SMNVEV (reference sequence). V trimming: 6 bases; J trimming: 9 bases; junction bases outside the gene matches: 13. This CDR3 spans 15 amino acids. Here the CDR3 DNA reads TGTGCCAGCAGCCGAGCGGGAGTGGGGATGTCTGAGCAGTTCTTC. Translated, it gives CASSRAGVGMSEQFF.

This clone was found once. This chain uses TRBV27 with TRBJ2-2; no definite D call. Germline V lookup: CDR1 MNHEY, CDR2 SMNVEV (reference sequence). V lost 0 bases and J lost 1, with 6 bases in between. The CDR3 totals 15 residues. The CDR3 sequence: CASSLSAENTGELFF. CDR3 in DNA: TGTGCCAGCAGTTTATCCGCAGAGAACACCGGGGAGCTGTTTTTT.

J is TRBJ2-1 and V is TRBV7-9, with a possible D match to TRBD1 (6 bases). This CDR3 spans 14 amino acids. Germline-derived CDR1 and CDR2 are SEHNR and FQNEAQ (reference sequence). V lost 3 bases to trimming and J lost 5 bases, with 11 bases between them. The CDR3 protein is CASSFRTEDNEQFF. The CDR3 region has the DNA TGTGCCAGCAGCTTTAGGACAGAAGACAATGAGCAGTTCTTC.

This rearrangement joins TRBV4-3 to TRBJ1-3; the D gene is possibly TRBD1 (5 bases). From germline, CDR1 is LGHNA and CDR2 YSLEER. Trimming left V 4 bases short and J 8 bases short, with 21 bases between. CDR3 length: 16 residues. CDR3 DNA: TGCGCCAGCAGCCTCGCCTTCGAGGGGATCGGACACACCATATATTTT. It codes for CASSLAFEGIGHTIYF.

J is TRBJ2-3 and V is TRBV11-2; 9 bases match TRBD2. V was pared by 1 base and J by 3 bases, with 11 bases of the junction left unmatched. Germline assignment: CDR1 SGHAT and CDR2 FQNNGV. CDR3 length: 18 amino acids. The CDR3 loop is CASSLGPGGGRGTDTQYF. CDR3 coding DNA: TGTGCCAGCAGCTTAGGCCCCGGGGGCGGGAGGGGGACAGATACGCAGTATTTT.

This clone has only a few counts. This rearrangement joins TRBV20-1 to TRBJ2-1; D gene unclear. Trimming removed 5 bases from V and 5 bases from J, with 7 bases in between. The CDR3 spans 11 residues. Germline V gives CDR1 DFQATT, CDR2 SNEGSKA (reference sequence). CDR3 in amino acids: CSAPSNNEQFF. The CDR3 DNA reads as TGCAGTGCTCCTTCCAACAATGAGCAGTTCTTC.

The gene calls are TRBV27 and TRBJ1-6; the match to TRBD1 covers 9 bases. This CDR3 spans 14 amino acids. The V gene's germline CDR1 is MNHEY and CDR2 SMNVEV (reference sequence). Germline trimming cut 7 bases from V and 9 bases from J; bases unmatched to any gene: 7. CDR3 sequence: CASTQTGGGSPLHF. The CDR3 DNA reads TGTGCCAGCACCCAAACAGGGGGCGGTTCACCCCTCCACTTT.

The chain has TRBV19 and TRBJ2-1; perhaps D is TRBD1 or TRBD2 (5 bases each). The ends were cut back, 2 bases at V and 12 bases at J, with 17 bases in the middle. This CDR3 region has 14 residues. Germline CDR1 reads LNHDA; CDR2 reads SQIVND (reference sequence). The CDR3 here is CASSITGPRTLQFF. CDR3 in DNA: TGTGCCAGTAGTATAACGGGACCGAGGACGTTGCAGTTCTTC.

The gene calls are TRBV18 and TRBJ1-1, with D possibly TRBD1 on 6 matching bases. This CDR3 contains 15 residues. Per germline, CDR1 KGHSH and CDR2 LQKENI. V lost 3 bases, J lost 6 bases, and 17 bases lay in between. CDR3 coding DNA: TGTGCCAGCTCACCTCACCCCCGACAGGCGGCTGAAGCTTTCTTT. Amino acid sequence: CASSPHPRQAAEAFF. The whole variable domain, remainder taken from reference TRBV18 and TRBJ1-1, is NAGVMQNPRHLVRRRGQEARLRCSPMKGHSHVYWYRQLPEEGLKFMVYLQKENIIDESGMPKERFSAEFPKEGPSILRIQQVVRGDSAAYFCASSPHPRQAAEAFFGQGTRLTVV.

The chain joins TRBV6-5 to TRBJ2-2; no clear D gene. Germline V lookup: CDR1 MNHEY, CDR2 SVGAGI. The CDR3 sequence is 13 residues long. Trimming left V 0 bases short and J 14 bases short, with 13 bases between. The chain's CDR3 is CASSYSRQSDLFF. For the CDR3, the DNA is TGTGCCAGCAGTTACTCGCGGCAGTCGGATCTGTTTTTT.

The chain combines TRBV27 with TRBJ2-2; D is undetermined. The CDR3 is 12 residues long. Germline V gives CDR1 MNHEY, CDR2 SMNVEV (reference sequence). V was cut by 4 bases and J by 6 bases, with 6 bases left in between. CDR3 nucleotide sequence: TGTGCCAGCAGTTCGCTGTCCGGGGAGCTGTTTTTT. Protein: CASSSLSGELFF.

V is TRBV6-5 and J is TRBJ1-1; D not resolved. This CDR3 is built from 13 residues. Germline V gene sequence: CDR1 MNHEY, CDR2 SVGAGI. Trimming stripped 6 bases from V and 0 bases from J, with 8 bases between. CDR3 sequence reads: CASSHGLNTEAFF. The CDR3 nucleotides are TGTGCCAGCAGCCACGGGCTGAACACTGAAGCTTTCTTT.

The genes are TRBV19 and TRBJ1-2; 7 bases fit TRBD1. CDR3 size: 15 residues. Germline assignment: CDR1 LNHDA and CDR2 SQIVND (reference sequence). J lost 4 bases, V lost 5 bases, and 10 bases had no gene match. CDR3 DNA sequence: TGTGCCAGTAGTGACGACAGGGAGGGGGGCTATGGCTACACCTTC. Residues: CASSDDREGGYGYTF.

The chain links TRBV5-4 to TRBJ2-7; possibly TRBD2 for D (6 bases). The CDR3 is made up of 14 amino acids. V was cut by 3 bases and J by 7 bases, with 17 bases left in between. Germline CDR1 SGHNT, CDR2 YYREEE (reference sequence). The CDR3 bases are TGTGCCAGCAGCTCGGGACTCCTCCTTGGAGAGCAGTACTTC. Translating gives CASSSGLLLGEQYF.

CDR3 DNA sequence: TGTGCCAGCAGCTTGGGGGTTTCCGACCGGGAGCTGTTTTTT. This encodes CASSLGVSDRELFF. V is TRBV7-9 and J is TRBJ2-2; D is tentatively TRBD1 or TRBD2 (5 bases each). The V gene lost 3 bases and the J gene lost 9 bases, with 14 bases spanning the gap. CDR3 length: 14 amino acids. Germline lookup yields CDR1 SEHNR and CDR2 FQNEAQ (reference sequence).

The V gene is TRBV27, the J gene TRBJ2-7, with 7 bases aligning to TRBD1. The V segment lost 4 bases and the J segment 6 bases; nucleotides outside the gene matches: 9. The CDR3 length is 14 residues. The germline V gene has CDR1 MNHEY and CDR2 SMNVEV (reference sequence). This CDR3 reads CASSSRQGLGEQYF. The CDR3 coding sequence is TGTGCCAGCAGTTCCCGACAGGGTTTGGGCGAGCAGTACTTC.

This chain connects TRBV19 to TRBJ2-2; D gene ambiguous. This CDR3 has 14 amino acids. The V gene's germline CDR1 is LNHDA and CDR2 SQIVND (reference sequence). Between the trimmed V and J ends, which lost 0 bases and 1 base, there was a span of 3 bases. This chain's CDR3 is CASSIDLNTGELFF. Written as DNA, the CDR3 is TGTGCCAGTAGTATAGATCTGAACACCGGGGAGCTGTTTTTT. Together with reference TRBV19 and TRBJ2-2, the CDR3 gives the full variable domain: DGGITQSPKYLFRKEGQNVTLSCEQNLNHDAMYWYRQDPGQGLRLIYYSQIVNDFQKGDIAEGYSVSREKKESFPLTVTSAQKNPTAFYLCASSIDLNTGELFFGEGSRLTVL.